These 11 T cell receptor beta chains came from one sample sequenced in a study of OX40 agonist ivuxolimab in advanced cancers. Assay used: immunoSEQ multiplex PCR; TCRdb lists only in-frame clones, some missing. Of about 73,000 clones in the sample, 70% to 90% are singletons; the top ten hold about 0.53%. The sequences come from CD4+ or CD8+ T cells sorted from blood, collected in a trial of the OX40 agonist ivuxolimab. Receptor source: an adult with an advanced solid tumor such as melanoma, head and neck, liver or kidney cancer.

The chain uses TRBV7-3 and TRBJ2-2; 10 bases fit TRBD2. Germline V gene sequence: CDR1 SGHTA, CDR2 FQGTGA. The CDR3 runs 16 residues. J gave up 4 bases and V 2 bases, and 4 bases lay outside the gene matches. CDR3 loop: CASSLVAGGSTGELFF. CDR3 DNA sequence: TGTGCCAGCAGCTTAGTAGCGGGAGGAAGCACCGGGGAGCTGTTTTTT. Full variable domain (outside the CDR3, taken from reference TRBV7-3 and TRBJ2-2): GAGVSQTPSNKVTEKGKYVELRCDPISGHTALYWYRQSLGQGPEFLIYFQGTGAADDSGLPNDRFFAVRPEGSVSTLKIQRTERGDSAVYLCASSLVAGGSTGELFFGEGSRLTVL.

J is TRBJ2-6 and V is TRBV11-3; D is uncertain. Germline CDR1 reads SGHNT; CDR2 reads YENEEA. The CDR3 has 13 amino acids. The V gene lost 3 bases and the J gene lost 2 bases, with 2 bases spanning the gap. DNA for the CDR3: TGTGCCAGCAGCTTCACTGGGGCCAACGTCCTGACTTTC. Translation gives CASSFTGANVLTF.

This rearrangement joins TRBV11-2 to TRBJ2-7; 7 bases agree with TRBD2. Per germline, CDR1 SGHAT and CDR2 FQNNGV. The CDR3 is 12 amino acids. Trimming removed 3 bases from V and 6 bases from J; junction bases left unmatched: 2. CDR3 amino acids: CASSLSSGEQYF. DNA of the CDR3: TGTGCCAGCAGCTTGTCTAGCGGCGAGCAGTACTTC.

This chain uses TRBV13 with TRBJ2-5; D possibly corresponds to TRBD2 (7 bases). Trimming left V 4 bases short and J 9 bases short, with 18 bases between. This CDR3 region has 14 residues. Germline CDR1 PRHDT, CDR2 FYEKMQ (reference sequence). Here the CDR3 reads CASSYVGGRGAQYF. DNA of the CDR3: TGTGCCAGCAGCTACGTGGGGGGCCGGGGGGCCCAGTACTTC.

The chain combines TRBV28 with TRBJ2-7; D is possibly TRBD1 (6 bases). CDR3 size: 14 residues. Per the germline V gene, CDR1 is MDHEN and CDR2 is SYDVKM. Trimming removed 4 bases from V and 2 bases from J, with 12 bases in between. The CDR3 protein is CASSSGQSTYEQYF. The CDR3, as DNA: TGTGCCAGCAGTTCAGGACAGAGCACCTACGAGCAGTACTTC.

The CDR3 sequence: CASSPVVGFGETQYF. CDR3 DNA sequence: TGTGCCAGTAGTCCCGTAGTAGGGTTTGGAGAGACCCAGTACTTC. The chain combines TRBV19 with TRBJ2-5; unclear D gene. This CDR3 comprises 15 residues. V was pared by 5 bases and J by 4 bases, with 17 bases between. Germline assignment: CDR1 LNHDA and CDR2 SQIVND (reference sequence). Based on the CDR3 plus reference TRBV19 and TRBJ2-5, the full variable domain is DGGITQSPKYLFRKEGQNVTLSCEQNLNHDAMYWYRQDPGQGLRLIYYSQIVNDFQKGDIAEGYSVSREKKESFPLTVTSAQKNPTAFYLCASSPVVGFGETQYFGPGTRLLVL.

This sequence joins TRBV30 and TRBJ2-7; TRBD2 matches at 7 bases. This CDR3 comprises 12 residues. Germline V gives CDR1 GTSNPN, CDR2 SVGIG (reference sequence). V gave up 4 bases and J gave up 7 bases; unmatched junction bases: 7. DNA of the CDR3: TGTGCCTGGACCCAGTGGGGGGGGGAGCAGTACTTC. It encodes CAWTQWGGEQYF.

This sequence joins TRBV19 and TRBJ1-4; no clear D. Germline V gene data show CDR1 as LNHDA and CDR2 as SQIVND (reference sequence). This CDR3 is built from 14 residues. V was pared by 7 bases and J by 10 bases, with 19 bases between. The CDR3 loop is CASTYGQAVGKLFF. CDR3 in DNA: TGTGCCAGTACATACGGGCAGGCAGTCGGAAAACTGTTTTTT.

The chain links TRBV2 to TRBJ2-5; D perhaps matches TRBD1 (5 bases). Trimming shortened V by 6 bases and J by 2 bases, and 13 bases separated the two germline ends. The CDR3 totals 14 residues. Germline loops: CDR1 SNHLY, CDR2 FYNNEI. This chain's CDR3 is CASSLGQTQETQYF. CDR3 in DNA: TGTGCCAGCAGCCTGGGGCAGACACAAGAGACCCAGTACTTC.

The chain has TRBV7-9 and TRBJ1-1; TRBD1 might be the D (5 bases). Germline V gene lookup returns CDR1 SEHNR and CDR2 FQNEAQ (reference sequence). The CDR3 runs 13 residues. Trimming stripped 1 base from V and 7 bases from J, with 10 bases between. This chain's CDR3 is CASSLVGDREAFF. The CDR3 DNA reads TGTGCCAGCAGCTTAGTAGGGGACCGTGAAGCTTTCTTT.

The CDR3 here is CATGTFNTGELFF. The CDR3 DNA reads as TGTGCCACCGGGACTTTTAACACCGGGGAGCTGTTTTTT. This rearrangement joins TRBV10-3 to TRBJ2-2, with D perhaps matching TRBD2 (6 bases). The V gene's germline CDR1 is ENHRY and CDR2 SYGVKD. This CDR3 region has 13 residues. Deletions cut 10 bases from V and 2 bases from J, with 11 bases between.